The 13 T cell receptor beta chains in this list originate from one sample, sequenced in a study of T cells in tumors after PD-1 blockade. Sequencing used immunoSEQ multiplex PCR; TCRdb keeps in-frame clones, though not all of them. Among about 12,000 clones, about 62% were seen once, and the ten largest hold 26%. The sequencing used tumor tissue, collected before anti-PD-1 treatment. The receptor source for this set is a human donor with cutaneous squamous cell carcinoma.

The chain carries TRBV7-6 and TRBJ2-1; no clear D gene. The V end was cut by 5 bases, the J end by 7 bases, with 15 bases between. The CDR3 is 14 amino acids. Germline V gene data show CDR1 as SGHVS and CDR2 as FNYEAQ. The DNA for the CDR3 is TGTGCCAGCAGCCCACAAGCAACGGAAAATGAGCAGTTCTTC. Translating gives CASSPQATENEQFF.

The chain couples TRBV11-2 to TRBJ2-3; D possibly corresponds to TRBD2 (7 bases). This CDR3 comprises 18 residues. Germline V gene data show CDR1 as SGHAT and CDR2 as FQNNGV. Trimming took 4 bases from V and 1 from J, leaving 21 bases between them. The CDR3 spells CASSSGEGVAGRTDTQYF. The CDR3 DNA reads TGTGCCAGCAGCTCGGGGGAGGGGGTCGCGGGACGCACAGATACGCAGTATTTT. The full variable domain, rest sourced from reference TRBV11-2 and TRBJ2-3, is EAGVAQSPRYKIIEKRQSVAFWCNPISGHATLYWYQQILGQGPKLLIQFQNNGVVDDSQLPKDRFSAERLKGVDSTLKIQPAKLEDSAVYLCASSSGEGVAGRTDTQYFGPGTRLTVL.

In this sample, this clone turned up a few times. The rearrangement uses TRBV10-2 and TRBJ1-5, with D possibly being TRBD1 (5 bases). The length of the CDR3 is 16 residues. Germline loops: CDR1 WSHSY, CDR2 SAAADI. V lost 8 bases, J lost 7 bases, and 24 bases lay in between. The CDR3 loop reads CASSRGDSRRQQPQHF. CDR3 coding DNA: TGCGCCAGCTCAAGGGGCGATTCACGTCGACAGCAGCCCCAGCATTTT.

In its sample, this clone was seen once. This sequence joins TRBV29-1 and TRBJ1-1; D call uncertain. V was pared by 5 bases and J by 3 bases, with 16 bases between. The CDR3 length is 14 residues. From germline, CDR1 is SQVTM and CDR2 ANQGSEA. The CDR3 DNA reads TGCAGCGTTCCATCGTCGGGCGAGGACACTGAAGCTTTCTTT. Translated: CSVPSSGEDTEAFF. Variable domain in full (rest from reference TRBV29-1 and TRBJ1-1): SAVISQKPSRDICQRGTSLTIQCQVDSQVTMMFWYRQQPGQSLTLIATANQGSEATYESGFVIDKFPISRPNLTFSTLTVSNMSPEDSSIYLCSVPSSGEDTEAFFGQGTRLTVV.

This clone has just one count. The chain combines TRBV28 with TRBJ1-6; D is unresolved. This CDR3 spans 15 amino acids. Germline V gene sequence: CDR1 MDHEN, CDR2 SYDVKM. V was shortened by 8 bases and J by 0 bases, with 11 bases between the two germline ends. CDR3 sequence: CASRTPSSYNSPLHF. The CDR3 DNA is TGTGCCAGCCGTACACCGAGCTCCTATAATTCACCCCTCCACTTT.

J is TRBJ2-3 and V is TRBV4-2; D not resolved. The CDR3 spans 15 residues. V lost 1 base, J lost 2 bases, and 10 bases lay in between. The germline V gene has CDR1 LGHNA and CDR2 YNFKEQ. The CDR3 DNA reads TGTGCCAGCAGCCAAGTTGCGGTTATCACAGATACGCAGTATTTT. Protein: CASSQVAVITDTQYF.

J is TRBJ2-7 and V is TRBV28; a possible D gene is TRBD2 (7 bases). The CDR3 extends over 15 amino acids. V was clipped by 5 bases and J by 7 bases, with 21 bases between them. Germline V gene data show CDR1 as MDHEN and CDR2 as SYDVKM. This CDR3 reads CASSPPFGGLEEQYF. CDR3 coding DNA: TGTGCCAGCAGTCCTCCCTTCGGGGGGCTGGAGGAGCAGTACTTC.

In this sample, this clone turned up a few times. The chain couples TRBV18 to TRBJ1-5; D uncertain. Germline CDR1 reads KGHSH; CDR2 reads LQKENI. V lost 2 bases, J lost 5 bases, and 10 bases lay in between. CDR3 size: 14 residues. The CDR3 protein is CASSPSGFDQPQHF. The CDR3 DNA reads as TGTGCCAGCTCACCATCGGGGTTCGATCAGCCCCAGCATTTT. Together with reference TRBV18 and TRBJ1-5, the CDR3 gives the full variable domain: NAGVMQNPRHLVRRRGQEARLRCSPMKGHSHVYWYRQLPEEGLKFMVYLQKENIIDESGMPKERFSAEFPKEGPSILRIQQVVRGDSAAYFCASSPSGFDQPQHFGDGTRLSIL.

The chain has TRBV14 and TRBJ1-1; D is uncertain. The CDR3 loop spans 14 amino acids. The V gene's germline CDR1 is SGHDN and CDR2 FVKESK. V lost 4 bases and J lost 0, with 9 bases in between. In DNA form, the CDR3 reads TGTGCCAGCAGCCCAATGGGCCTGAACACTGAAGCTTTCTTT. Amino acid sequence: CASSPMGLNTEAFF.

CDR3 sequence: CASSYSTPNYGYTF. The CDR3 DNA reads as TGTGCCAGCAGCTACAGCACTCCTAACTATGGCTACACCTTC. J is TRBJ1-2 and V is TRBV5-6, with D unclear. Germline CDR1 reads SGHDT; CDR2 reads YYEEEE. V was shortened by 3 bases and J by 0 bases, with 9 bases between the two germline ends. This CDR3 spans 14 amino acids. Combining the CDR3 with reference TRBV5-6 and TRBJ1-2 gives the whole variable domain DAGVTQSPTHLIKTRGQQVTLRCSPKSGHDTVSWYQQALGQGPQFIFQYYEEEERQRGNFPDRFSGHQFPNYSSELNVNALLLGDSALYLCASSYSTPNYGYTFGSGTRLTVV.

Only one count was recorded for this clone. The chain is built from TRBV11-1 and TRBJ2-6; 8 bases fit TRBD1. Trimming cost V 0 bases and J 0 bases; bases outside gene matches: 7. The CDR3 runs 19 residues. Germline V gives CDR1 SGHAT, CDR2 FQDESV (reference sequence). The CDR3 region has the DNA TGTGCCAGCAGCTTAGCTGCGACAGGGGCTCTCTCTGGGGCCAACGTCCTGACTTTC. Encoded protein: CASSLAATGALSGANVLTF.

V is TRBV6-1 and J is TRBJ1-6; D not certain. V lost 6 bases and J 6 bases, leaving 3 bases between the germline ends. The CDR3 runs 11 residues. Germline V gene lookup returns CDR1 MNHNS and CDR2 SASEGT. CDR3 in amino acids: CASRLNSPLHF. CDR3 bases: TGTGCCAGCAGGCTTAATTCACCCCTCCACTTT.

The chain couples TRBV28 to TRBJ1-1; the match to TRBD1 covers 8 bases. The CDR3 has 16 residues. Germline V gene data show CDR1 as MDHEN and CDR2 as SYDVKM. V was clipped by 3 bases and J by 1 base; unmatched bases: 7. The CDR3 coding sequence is TGTGCCAGCAGTTTCGCCCAGGGGGCTCCGAACACTGAAGCTTTCTTT. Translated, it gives CASSFAQGAPNTEAFF.